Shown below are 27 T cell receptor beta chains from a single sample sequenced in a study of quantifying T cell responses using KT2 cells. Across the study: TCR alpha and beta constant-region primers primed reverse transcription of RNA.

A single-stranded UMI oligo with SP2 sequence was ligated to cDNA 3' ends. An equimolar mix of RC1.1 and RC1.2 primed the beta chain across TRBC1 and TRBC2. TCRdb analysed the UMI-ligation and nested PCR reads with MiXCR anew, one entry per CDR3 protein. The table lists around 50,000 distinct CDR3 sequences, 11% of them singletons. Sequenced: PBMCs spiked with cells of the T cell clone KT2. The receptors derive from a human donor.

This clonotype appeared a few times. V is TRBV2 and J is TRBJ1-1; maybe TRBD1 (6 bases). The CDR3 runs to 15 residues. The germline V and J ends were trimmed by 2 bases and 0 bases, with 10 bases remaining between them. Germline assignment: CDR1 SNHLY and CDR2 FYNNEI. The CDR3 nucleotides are TGTGCCAGCAGTGAAATAGAGGGGGTGAACACTGAAGCTTTCTTT. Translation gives CASSEIEGVNTEAFF.

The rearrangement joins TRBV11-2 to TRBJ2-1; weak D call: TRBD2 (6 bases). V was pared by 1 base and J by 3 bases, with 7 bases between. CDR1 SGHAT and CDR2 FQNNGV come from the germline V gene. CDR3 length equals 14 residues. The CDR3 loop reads CASSLGGDYNEQFF. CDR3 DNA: TGTGCCAGCAGCTTAGGGGGGGACTACAATGAGCAGTTCTTC.

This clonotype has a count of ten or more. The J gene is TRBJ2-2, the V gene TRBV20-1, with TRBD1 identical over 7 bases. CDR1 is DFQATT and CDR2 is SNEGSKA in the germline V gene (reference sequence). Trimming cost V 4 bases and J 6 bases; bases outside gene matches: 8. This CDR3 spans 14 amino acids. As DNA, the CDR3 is TGCAGTGCTACAACGACAGGGTTCGCCGGGGAGCTGTTTTTT. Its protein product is CSATTTGFAGELFF.

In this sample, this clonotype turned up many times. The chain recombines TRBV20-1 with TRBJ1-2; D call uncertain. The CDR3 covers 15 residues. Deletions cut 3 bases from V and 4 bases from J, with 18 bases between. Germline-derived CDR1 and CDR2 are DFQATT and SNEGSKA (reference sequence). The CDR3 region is CSASPRELQGYGYTF. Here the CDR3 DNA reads TGCAGTGCTAGCCCAAGGGAACTACAAGGCTATGGCTACACCTTC.

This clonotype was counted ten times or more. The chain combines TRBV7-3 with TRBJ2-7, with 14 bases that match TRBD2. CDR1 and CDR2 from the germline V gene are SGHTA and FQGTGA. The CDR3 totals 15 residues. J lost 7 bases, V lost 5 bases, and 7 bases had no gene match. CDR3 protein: CASSQRGLAGEEQYF. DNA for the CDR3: TGTGCCAGCAGCCAAAGGGGACTAGCGGGAGAAGAGCAGTACTTC.

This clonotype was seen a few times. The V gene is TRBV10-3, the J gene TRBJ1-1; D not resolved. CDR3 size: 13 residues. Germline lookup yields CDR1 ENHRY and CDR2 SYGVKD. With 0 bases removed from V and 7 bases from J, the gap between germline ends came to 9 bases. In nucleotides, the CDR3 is TGTGCCATCAGTGAGTCGGCTAGTAATGAAGCTTTCTTT. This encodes CAISESASNEAFF.

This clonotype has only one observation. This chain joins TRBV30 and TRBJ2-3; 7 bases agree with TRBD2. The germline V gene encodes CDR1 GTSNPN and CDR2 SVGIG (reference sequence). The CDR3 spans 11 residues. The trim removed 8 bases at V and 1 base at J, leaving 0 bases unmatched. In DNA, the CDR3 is TGTGCCGGGGGGGGCACAGATACGCAGTATTTT. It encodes CAGGGTDTQYF.

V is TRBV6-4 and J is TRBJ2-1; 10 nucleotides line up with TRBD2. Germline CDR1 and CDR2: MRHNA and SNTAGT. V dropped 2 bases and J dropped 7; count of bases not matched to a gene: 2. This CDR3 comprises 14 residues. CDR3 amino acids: CASSDPTSGNEQFF. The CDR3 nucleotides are TGTGCCAGCAGTGACCCGACTAGCGGGAATGAGCAGTTCTTC.

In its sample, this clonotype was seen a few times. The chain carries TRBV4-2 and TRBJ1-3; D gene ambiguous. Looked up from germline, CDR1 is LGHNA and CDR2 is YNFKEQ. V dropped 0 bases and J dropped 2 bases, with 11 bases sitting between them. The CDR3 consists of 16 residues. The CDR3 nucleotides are TGTGCCAGCAGCCAAGATATTGGGGAAACTGGAAACACCATATATTTT. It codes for CASSQDIGETGNTIYF.

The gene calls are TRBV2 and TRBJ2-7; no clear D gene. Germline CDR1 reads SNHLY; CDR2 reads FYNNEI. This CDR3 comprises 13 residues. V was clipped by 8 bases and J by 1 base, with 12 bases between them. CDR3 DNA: TGTGCCAGCGAGGAGACTTTTTCCTACGAGCAGTACTTC. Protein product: CASEETFSYEQYF.

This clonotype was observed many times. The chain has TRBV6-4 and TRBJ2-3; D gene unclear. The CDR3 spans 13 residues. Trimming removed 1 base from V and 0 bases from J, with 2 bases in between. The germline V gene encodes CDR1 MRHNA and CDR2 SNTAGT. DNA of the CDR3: TGTGCCAGCAGTGACTTTAGCACAGATACGCAGTATTTT. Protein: CASSDFSTDTQYF.

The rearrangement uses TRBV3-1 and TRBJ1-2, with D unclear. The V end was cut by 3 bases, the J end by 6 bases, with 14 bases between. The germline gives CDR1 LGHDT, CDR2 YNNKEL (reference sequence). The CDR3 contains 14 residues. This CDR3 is CASSHPHEPHGYTF. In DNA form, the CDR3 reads TGTGCCAGCAGCCACCCCCACGAGCCTCATGGCTACACCTTC. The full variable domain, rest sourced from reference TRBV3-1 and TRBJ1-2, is DTAVSQTPKYLVTQMGNDKSIKCEQNLGHDTMYWYKQDSKKFLKIMFSYNNKELIINETVPNRFSPKSPDKAHLNLHINSLELGDSAVYFCASSHPHEPHGYTFGSGTRLTVV.

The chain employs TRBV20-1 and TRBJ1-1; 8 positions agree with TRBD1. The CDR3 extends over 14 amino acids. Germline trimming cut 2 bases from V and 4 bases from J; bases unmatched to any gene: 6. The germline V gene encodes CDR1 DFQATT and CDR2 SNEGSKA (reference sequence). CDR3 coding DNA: TGCAGTGCTAGAACAGTCAGGGGGCGCACTGAAGCTTTCTTT. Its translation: CSARTVRGRTEAFF.

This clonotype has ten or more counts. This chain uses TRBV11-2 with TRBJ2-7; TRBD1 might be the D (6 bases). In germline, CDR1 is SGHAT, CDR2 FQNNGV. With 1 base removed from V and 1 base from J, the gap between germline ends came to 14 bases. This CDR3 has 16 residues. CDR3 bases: TGTGCCAGCAGCTTAGTACTGGGGGCGGTTTCCTACGAGCAGTACTTC. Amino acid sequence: CASSLVLGAVSYEQYF.

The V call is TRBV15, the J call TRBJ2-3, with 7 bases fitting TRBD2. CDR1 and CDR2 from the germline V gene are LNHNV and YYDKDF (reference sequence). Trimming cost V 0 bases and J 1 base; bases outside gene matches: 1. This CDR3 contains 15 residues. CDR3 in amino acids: CATSREAGGTDTQYF. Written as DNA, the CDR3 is TGTGCCACCAGCAGAGAGGCGGGGGGCACAGATACGCAGTATTTT.

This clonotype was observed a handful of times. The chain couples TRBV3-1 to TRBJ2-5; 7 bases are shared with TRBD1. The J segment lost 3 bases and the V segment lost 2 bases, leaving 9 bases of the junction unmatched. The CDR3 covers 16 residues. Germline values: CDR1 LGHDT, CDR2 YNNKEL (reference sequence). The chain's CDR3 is CASSQLPGQQKETQYF. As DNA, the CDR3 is TGTGCCAGCAGCCAACTCCCGGGACAGCAGAAAGAGACCCAGTACTTC.

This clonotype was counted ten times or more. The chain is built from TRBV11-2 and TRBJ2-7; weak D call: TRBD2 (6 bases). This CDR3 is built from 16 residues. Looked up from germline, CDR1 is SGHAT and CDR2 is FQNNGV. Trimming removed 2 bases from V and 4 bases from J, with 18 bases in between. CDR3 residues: CASSLPGGLGGYEQYF. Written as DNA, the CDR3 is TGTGCCAGCAGCTTACCTGGAGGACTGGGGGGATACGAGCAGTACTTC.

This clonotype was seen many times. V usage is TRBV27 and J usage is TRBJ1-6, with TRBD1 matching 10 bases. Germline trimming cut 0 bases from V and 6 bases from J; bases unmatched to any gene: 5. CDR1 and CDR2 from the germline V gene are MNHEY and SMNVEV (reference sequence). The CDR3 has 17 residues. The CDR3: CASSLSTGQGLNSPLHF. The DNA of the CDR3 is TGTGCCAGCAGTTTATCGACGGGACAGGGGCTTAATTCACCCCTCCACTTT.

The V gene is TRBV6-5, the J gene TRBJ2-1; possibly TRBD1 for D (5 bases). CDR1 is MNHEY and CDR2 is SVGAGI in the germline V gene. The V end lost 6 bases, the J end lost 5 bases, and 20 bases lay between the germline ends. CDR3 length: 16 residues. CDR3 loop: CASSPQKTALNNEQFF. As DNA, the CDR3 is TGTGCCAGCAGCCCCCAAAAGACAGCCTTAAACAATGAGCAGTTCTTC.

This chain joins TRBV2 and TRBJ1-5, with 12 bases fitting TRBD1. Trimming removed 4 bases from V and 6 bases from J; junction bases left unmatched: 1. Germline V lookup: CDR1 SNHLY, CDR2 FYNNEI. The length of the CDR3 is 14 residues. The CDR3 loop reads CASSGDRGLQPQHF. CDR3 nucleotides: TGTGCCAGCAGTGGGGACAGGGGGCTTCAGCCCCAGCATTTT. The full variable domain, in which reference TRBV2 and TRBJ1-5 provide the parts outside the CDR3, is EPEVTQTPSHQVTQMGQEVILRCVPISNHLYFYWYRQILGQKVEFLVSFYNNEISEKSEIFDDQFSVERPDGSNFTLKIRSTKLEDSAMYFCASSGDRGLQPQHFGDGTRLSIL.

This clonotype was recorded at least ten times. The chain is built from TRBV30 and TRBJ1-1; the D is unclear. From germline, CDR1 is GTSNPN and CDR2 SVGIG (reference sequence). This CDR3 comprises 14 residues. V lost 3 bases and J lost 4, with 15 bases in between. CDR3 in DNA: TGTGCCTGGAGGCCCACCGAATGGGCCACTGAAGCTTTCTTT. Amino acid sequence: CAWRPTEWATEAFF.

The CDR3 DNA follows: TGTGCCAGCAAGTTGAACACTGAAGCTTTCTTT. It codes for CASKLNTEAFF. The chain is built from TRBV2 and TRBJ1-1; D uncertain. The CDR3 runs 11 residues. Germline-derived CDR1 and CDR2 are SNHLY and FYNNEI. Deletions cut 7 bases from V and 0 bases from J, with 3 bases between.

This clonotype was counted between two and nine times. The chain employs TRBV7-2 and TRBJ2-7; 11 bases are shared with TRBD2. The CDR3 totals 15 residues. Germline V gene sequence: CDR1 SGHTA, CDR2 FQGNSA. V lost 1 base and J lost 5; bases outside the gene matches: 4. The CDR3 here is CASSLVAGGSHEQYF. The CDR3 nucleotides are TGTGCCAGCAGCTTAGTAGCGGGAGGGTCCCACGAGCAGTACTTC.

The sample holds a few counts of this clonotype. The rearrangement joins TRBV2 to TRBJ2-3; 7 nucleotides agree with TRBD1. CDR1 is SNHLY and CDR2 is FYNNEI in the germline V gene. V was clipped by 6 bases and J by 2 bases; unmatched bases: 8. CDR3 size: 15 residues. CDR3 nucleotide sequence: TGTGCCAGCAGCGGGACAGAAAGACTCACAGATACGCAGTATTTT. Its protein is CASSGTERLTDTQYF. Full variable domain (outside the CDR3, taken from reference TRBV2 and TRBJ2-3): EPEVTQTPSHQVTQMGQEVILRCVPISNHLYFYWYRQILGQKVEFLVSFYNNEISEKSEIFDDQFSVERPDGSNFTLKIRSTKLEDSAMYFCASSGTERLTDTQYFGPGTRLTVL.

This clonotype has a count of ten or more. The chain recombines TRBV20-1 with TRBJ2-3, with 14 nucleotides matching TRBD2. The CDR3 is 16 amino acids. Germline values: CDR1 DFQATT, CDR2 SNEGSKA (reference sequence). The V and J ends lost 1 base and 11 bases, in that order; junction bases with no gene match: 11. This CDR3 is CSARVPGLAGGVGQYF. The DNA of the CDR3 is TGCAGTGCTAGAGTTCCCGGACTAGCGGGAGGCGTGGGGCAGTATTTT.

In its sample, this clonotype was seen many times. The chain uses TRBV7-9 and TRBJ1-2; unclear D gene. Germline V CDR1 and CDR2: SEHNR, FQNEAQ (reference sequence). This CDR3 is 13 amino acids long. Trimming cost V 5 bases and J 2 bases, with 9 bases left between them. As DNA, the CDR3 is TGTGCCAGCAGCGTAGACGTGAACTATGGCTACACCTTC. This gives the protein CASSVDVNYGYTF.

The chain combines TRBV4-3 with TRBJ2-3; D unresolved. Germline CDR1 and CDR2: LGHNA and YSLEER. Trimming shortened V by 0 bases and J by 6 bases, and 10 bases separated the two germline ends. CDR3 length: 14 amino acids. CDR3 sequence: CASSQDRIVDTQYF. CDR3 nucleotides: TGCGCCAGCAGCCAAGATAGGATAGTGGATACGCAGTATTTT.